This T cell receptor beta chain was recorded in a study of OX40 agonist ivuxolimab in advanced cancers. Overall study context: One patient with hepatocellular carcinoma and two with cutaneous melanoma, three in all, had partial responses.

The protocol was immunoSEQ multiplex PCR, while the TCRdb copy is restricted to in-frame clones and leaves out a portion. The table records 40,000 to 55,000 clones, about 86% of them present only once. This CDR3 contains 15 residues. The V and J ends lost 5 bases and 2 bases, in that order; junction bases with no gene match: 8. Germline V gene data show CDR1 as MNHNY and CDR2 as SVGAGI (reference sequence). The clonotype was recovered from an adult with an advanced solid tumor such as melanoma, head and neck, liver or kidney cancer. The input for sequencing was CD4+ or CD8+ T cells sorted from blood, taken in a trial of the OX40 agonist ivuxolimab. The genes are TRBV6-6 and TRBJ1-1, with TRBD1 identical over 7 bases. CDR3 nucleotides: TGTGCCAGCAGTCCCACGGGACAGCGCAACACTGAAGCTTTCTTT. Residues: CASSPTGQRNTEAFF.